These 31 T cell receptor beta chains were sequenced from one sample in a study of control samples from healthy donors and cancer patients. Using immunoSEQ multiplex PCR, the repertoire was profiled, and TCRdb retains in-frame clones only, with some absent. The sample shows 50,000 to 55,000 clones, around 90% of them seen only once. Input material: PBMCs. The receptors shown here come from a man in his sixties with head and neck cancer.

V usage is TRBV5-1 and J usage is TRBJ2-3, with TRBD2 as a possible D gene (5 bases). CDR1 is SGHRS and CDR2 is YFSETQ in the germline V gene. The V end lost 3 bases, the J end lost 2 bases, and 10 bases lay between the germline ends. The CDR3 runs 14 residues. The CDR3 protein is CASSSGRLTDTQYF. The CDR3 coding sequence is TGCGCCAGCAGCTCTGGGAGACTCACAGATACGCAGTATTTT.

This chain connects TRBV2 to TRBJ2-7; D gene unclear. From germline, CDR1 is SNHLY and CDR2 FYNNEI. The CDR3 is made up of 15 amino acids. V was trimmed by 3 bases and J by 1 base, leaving 13 bases between them. Here the CDR3 reads CASSDSFGRSYEQYF. The CDR3 nucleotides are TGTGCCAGCAGTGATTCTTTTGGACGGTCCTACGAGCAGTACTTC.

The chain has TRBV7-9 and TRBJ2-7; unclear D gene. V was trimmed by 1 base and J by 2 bases, leaving 9 bases between them. Germline CDR1 and CDR2: SEHNR and FQNEAQ (reference sequence). This CDR3 has 14 amino acids. The CDR3 region has the DNA TGTGCCAGCAGCTTAGACTTGATTCCCTACGAGCAGTACTTC. Protein: CASSLDLIPYEQYF.

The chain has TRBV4-1 and TRBJ1-1; the D gene is possibly TRBD1 (6 bases). This CDR3 is built from 16 residues. Germline loops: CDR1 MGHRA, CDR2 YSYEKL. Trimming removed 3 bases at V and 4 bases at J, with 18 bases between. This CDR3 is CASSHNGQLGGTEAFF. Here the CDR3 DNA reads TGCGCCAGCAGCCACAATGGACAGTTGGGGGGCACTGAAGCTTTCTTT.

V usage is TRBV13 and J usage is TRBJ2-5; weak D call: TRBD1 (6 bases). Trimming left V 6 bases short and J 5 bases short, with 22 bases between. CDR3 length: 16 residues. Germline CDR1 reads PRHDT; CDR2 reads FYEKMQ (reference sequence). The CDR3 spells CASRSYLQGLGETQYF. As DNA, the CDR3 is TGTGCCAGCAGATCCTATTTACAGGGTCTAGGGGAGACCCAGTACTTC.

This clone was picked up one time. The chain uses TRBV11-2 and TRBJ2-1; 9 bases are a match to TRBD1. V lost 5 bases to trimming and J lost 9 bases; unmatched junction nucleotides: 8. CDR3 length equals 14 residues. CDR1 and CDR2 (germline): SGHAT, FQNNGV. CDR3 sequence reads: CASSPGQGRVEQFF. The CDR3 region has the DNA TGTGCCAGCAGCCCCGGACAGGGGAGAGTTGAGCAGTTCTTC.

The chain couples TRBV27 to TRBJ2-3, with TRBD2 matching 10 bases. Looked up from germline, CDR1 is MNHEY and CDR2 is SMNVEV (reference sequence). Trimming removed 5 bases from V and 5 bases from J; junction bases left unmatched: 10. The CDR3 is 16 amino acids. CDR3 sequence reads: CASSANPSGSKDTQYF. Here the CDR3 DNA reads TGTGCCAGCAGTGCTAACCCTAGCGGGAGTAAAGATACGCAGTATTTT.

V is TRBV5-1 and J is TRBJ1-5, with 8 bases aligning to TRBD1. CDR1 and CDR2 from the germline V gene are SGHRS and YFSETQ. This CDR3 is built from 15 residues. The trim removed 4 bases at V and 2 bases at J, leaving 5 bases unmatched. The CDR3 region is CASSTTGEGNQPQHF. Written as DNA, the CDR3 is TGCGCCAGCAGCACGACAGGGGAGGGCAATCAGCCCCAGCATTTT.

The genes are TRBV5-1 and TRBJ2-5, with TRBD1 matching 9 bases. The junction had 6 bases not matched to a gene; V was cut back by 4 bases and J by 2 bases. Per the germline V gene, CDR1 is SGHRS and CDR2 is YFSETQ. The CDR3 covers 15 residues. CDR3 nucleotides: TGCGCCAGCAGCGAGAGAGACAGGGGGCAAGAGACCCAGTACTTC. Residues: CASSERDRGQETQYF.

V and J are TRBV7-9 and TRBJ1-1; 8 bases align to TRBD1. The CDR3 extends over 11 amino acids. The germline gives CDR1 SEHNR, CDR2 FQNEAQ (reference sequence). The V and J ends lost 8 bases and 10 bases, in that order; junction bases with no gene match: 6. The CDR3, as DNA: TGTGCCAGCGGCAGGGGGCTTGTAGCTTTCTTT. Translation: CASGRGLVAFF.

The J gene is TRBJ2-2, the V gene TRBV5-1; no clear D gene. This CDR3 spans 12 amino acids. The germline V gene encodes CDR1 SGHRS and CDR2 YFSETQ. The V gene lost 5 bases and the J gene lost 3 bases, with 5 bases spanning the gap. The CDR3 is CASRIHTGELFF. CDR3 DNA sequence: TGCGCCAGCAGAATACACACCGGGGAGCTGTTTTTT. Combining the CDR3 with reference TRBV5-1 and TRBJ2-2 gives the whole variable domain KAGVTQTPRYLIKTRGQQVTLSCSPISGHRSVSWYQQTPGQGLQFLFEYFSETQRNKGNFPGRFSGRQFSNSRSEMNVSTLELGDSALYLCASRIHTGELFFGEGSRLTVL.

V gene TRBV20-1 combines with J gene TRBJ2-7, with unresolved D. This CDR3 spans 13 amino acids. The V end was cut by 3 bases, the J end by 4 bases, with 13 bases between. The germline CDR1 and CDR2 sequences are DFQATT and SNEGSKA (reference sequence). CDR3 bases: TGCAGTGCTAGTGGCGACGGCGTATACGAGCAGTACTTC. Its translation is CSASGDGVYEQYF.

The chain is built from TRBV28 and TRBJ2-7; 10 nucleotides match TRBD2. The CDR3 loop spans 15 amino acids. J was trimmed by 1 base and V by 7 bases; bases with no gene match: 7. Per germline, CDR1 MDHEN and CDR2 SYDVKM. Written as DNA, the CDR3 is TGTGCCAGCAACTTAGCTAGCGGGGGTTCCTACGAGCAGTACTTC. The encoded protein is CASNLASGGSYEQYF.

V usage is TRBV27 and J usage is TRBJ2-4; 7 bases are a match to TRBD1. This CDR3 contains 19 residues. The V and J ends lost 3 bases and 7 bases, in that order; junction bases with no gene match: 21. CDR1 and CDR2 (germline): MNHEY, SMNVEV (reference sequence). The CDR3 spells CASSFLGTMGQPLMNIQYF. CDR3 sequence (DNA): TGTGCCAGCAGTTTCCTAGGGACAATGGGACAGCCGCTAATGAACATTCAGTACTTC.

This clone appeared once. V gene TRBV3-1 (or the pseudogene TRBV3-2) combines with J gene TRBJ2-7; no clear D. Germline assignment: CDR1 LGHDT and CDR2 YNNKEL (reference sequence). The CDR3 has 15 residues. The V and J ends lost 0 bases and 1 base respectively, with 10 bases between them. The chain's CDR3 is CASSQDVAQSYEQYF. For the CDR3, the DNA is TGTGCCAGCAGCCAAGATGTCGCGCAGTCCTACGAGCAGTACTTC.

This CDR3 reads CASSERQGTGAFF. CDR3 sequence (DNA): TGTGCCAGCAGTGAACGACAGGGGACCGGAGCTTTCTTT. This rearrangement joins TRBV6-1 to TRBJ1-1; TRBD1 matches at 8 bases. CDR1 is MNHNS, CDR2 SASEGT, per germline. CDR3 length: 13 residues. With 2 bases clipped from V and 10 bases from J, the junction kept 6 bases outside the gene matches.

V and J are TRBV6-2 or TRBV6-3 and TRBJ2-3; TRBD2 agrees at 7 bases. Trimming took 4 bases from V and 2 from J; bases not matched to a gene: 6. In germline, CDR1 is MNHEY, CDR2 SVGEGT. This CDR3 comprises 15 residues. The CDR3 loop reads CASSSERGVTDTQYF. The CDR3 nucleotides read TGTGCCAGCAGTTCTGAGCGGGGAGTCACAGATACGCAGTATTTT.

V gene TRBV6-6 combines with J gene TRBJ1-1; 12 bases agree with TRBD1. Unmatched junction bases numbered 10, after V lost 5 bases and J lost 0 bases. CDR1 is MNHNY, CDR2 SVGAGI, per germline (reference sequence). This CDR3 is built from 18 residues. Here the CDR3 DNA reads TGTGCCAGCAGTCGCCGACAGGGGACAGGGGGCTTGAACACTGAAGCTTTCTTT. It translates to CASSRRQGTGGLNTEAFF.

The rearrangement links TRBV30 to TRBJ1-4; perhaps TRBD1 as D (5 bases). V dropped 0 bases and J dropped 5 bases, with 16 bases sitting between them. This CDR3 has 16 residues. Per the germline V gene, CDR1 is GTSNPN and CDR2 is SVGIG (reference sequence). CDR3 DNA: TGTGCCTGGAGTGTACCCTCAGCTCGGGGGAATGAAAAACTGTTTTTT. Its translation: CAWSVPSARGNEKLFF.

The chain joins TRBV18 to TRBJ1-1, with D maybe TRBD1 (6 bases). The CDR3 runs to 15 residues. The germline gives CDR1 KGHSH, CDR2 LQKENI. V dropped 0 bases and J dropped 10 bases, with 18 bases sitting between them. CDR3 residues: CASSPPVAGGPIAFF. In DNA, the CDR3 is TGTGCCAGCTCACCACCGGTTGCGGGGGGGCCTATAGCTTTCTTT.

V usage is TRBV6-5 and J usage is TRBJ2-3; D gene uncertain. CDR3 length: 14 residues. The V and J ends lost 4 bases and 2 bases respectively, with 10 bases between them. The germline CDR1 and CDR2 sequences are MNHEY and SVGAGI. The CDR3 nucleotides read TGTGCCAGCAGTTTTACAGAATACACAGATACGCAGTATTTT. This encodes CASSFTEYTDTQYF.

The V and J genes are TRBV28 and TRBJ1-5; TRBD1 might be the D (6 bases). The CDR3 totals 14 residues. Germline values: CDR1 MDHEN, CDR2 SYDVKM. Trimming removed 7 bases from V and 0 bases from J, with 10 bases in between. The CDR3 sequence: CASTRTVSNQPQHF. For the CDR3, the DNA is TGTGCCAGCACCCGGACAGTTAGCAATCAGCCCCAGCATTTT.

This clone has a handful of counts. This chain uses TRBV9 with TRBJ1-2; D remains ambiguous. V dropped 3 bases and J dropped 1 base, with 13 bases sitting between them. The CDR3 consists of 15 residues. Looked up from germline, CDR1 is SGDLS and CDR2 is YYNGEE. The CDR3 coding sequence is TGTGCCAGCAGCGAAACCTCGGTCCTTAACTATGGCTACACCTTC. This codes for CASSETSVLNYGYTF.

The chain joins TRBV14 to TRBJ1-2; D not certain. There are 14 residues in the CDR3. Germline V gene lookup returns CDR1 SGHDN and CDR2 FVKESK. Trimming cost V 4 bases and J 7 bases, with 16 bases left between them. The CDR3 region is CASSRATGSGGYTF. The DNA for the CDR3 is TGTGCCAGCAGCCGAGCGACGGGCTCAGGTGGCTACACCTTC.

The CDR3 DNA reads as TGCAGCGGCCTAGGGGGTGACTATGGCTACACCTTC. It is translated as CSGLGGDYGYTF. The J gene is TRBJ1-2, the V gene TRBV29-1; D possibly corresponds to TRBD1 (6 bases). Germline V gives CDR1 SQVTM, CDR2 ANQGSEA. Trimming cost V 7 bases and J 3 bases, with 12 bases left between them. The CDR3 spans 12 residues.

The CDR3 loop is CASKEGGGGELFF. As DNA, the CDR3 is TGTGCCAGCAAAGAAGGGGGCGGAGGGGAGCTGTTTTTT. This chain links TRBV28 with TRBJ2-2; 7 bases are a match to TRBD1. The CDR3 has 13 residues. CDR1 and CDR2 from the germline V gene are MDHEN and SYDVKM. The trim removed 7 bases at V and 8 bases at J, leaving 7 bases unmatched.

The chain combines TRBV7-8 with TRBJ2-3; D is possibly TRBD1 or TRBD2 (6 bases each). Germline CDR1 reads SGHVS; CDR2 reads FQNEAQ. V was trimmed by 2 bases and J by 9 bases, leaving 12 bases between them. There are 13 residues in the CDR3. The DNA of the CDR3 is TGTGCCAGCAGCTTAAGCGAAGGGGGGACGCAGTATTTT. Residues: CASSLSEGGTQYF. The full variable domain, rest sourced from reference TRBV7-8 and TRBJ2-3, is GAGVSQSPRYKVAKRGQDVALRCDPISGHVSLFWYQQALGQGPEFLTYFQNEAQLDKSGLPSDRFFAERPEGSVSTLKIQRTQQEDSAVYLCASSLSEGGTQYFGPGTRLTVL.

This chain joins TRBV27 and TRBJ1-3; D is uncertain. This CDR3 region has 15 residues. V was clipped by 4 bases and J by 4 bases, with 14 bases between them. Germline V gene sequence: CDR1 MNHEY, CDR2 SMNVEV (reference sequence). CDR3 sequence: CASSSTKSDGNTIYF. DNA of the CDR3: TGTGCCAGCAGTTCAACGAAGTCAGACGGAAACACCATATATTTT.

This chain's CDR3 is CASSPTSGRTGELFF. The DNA for the CDR3 is TGTGCCAGCAGTCCGACTAGCGGGAGGACCGGGGAGCTGTTTTTT. The rearrangement links TRBV27 to TRBJ2-2, with 13 bases lining up with TRBD2. CDR1 is MNHEY, CDR2 SMNVEV, per germline (reference sequence). V lost 5 bases to trimming and J lost 5 bases; unmatched junction nucleotides: 2. This CDR3 spans 15 amino acids.

The chain combines TRBV6-1 with TRBJ1-6; D is unclear. The CDR3 has 14 residues. Germline values: CDR1 MNHNS, CDR2 SASEGT. V was clipped by 3 bases and J by 4 bases, with 7 bases between them. CDR3: CASSDRMYNSPLHF. As DNA, the CDR3 is TGTGCCAGCAGTGACAGGATGTATAATTCACCCCTCCACTTT.

This clone came up a few times. CDR3 nucleotide sequence: TGTGCCAGCAGTTCCCCAGCAGCTGGAAACACCATATATTTT. This sequence encodes CASSSPAAGNTIYF. The V gene is TRBV6-5, the J gene TRBJ1-3; D gene unclear. Trimming pared 4 bases from V and 2 bases from J, leaving 9 bases between. Germline values: CDR1 MNHEY, CDR2 SVGAGI. The CDR3 has 14 amino acids.